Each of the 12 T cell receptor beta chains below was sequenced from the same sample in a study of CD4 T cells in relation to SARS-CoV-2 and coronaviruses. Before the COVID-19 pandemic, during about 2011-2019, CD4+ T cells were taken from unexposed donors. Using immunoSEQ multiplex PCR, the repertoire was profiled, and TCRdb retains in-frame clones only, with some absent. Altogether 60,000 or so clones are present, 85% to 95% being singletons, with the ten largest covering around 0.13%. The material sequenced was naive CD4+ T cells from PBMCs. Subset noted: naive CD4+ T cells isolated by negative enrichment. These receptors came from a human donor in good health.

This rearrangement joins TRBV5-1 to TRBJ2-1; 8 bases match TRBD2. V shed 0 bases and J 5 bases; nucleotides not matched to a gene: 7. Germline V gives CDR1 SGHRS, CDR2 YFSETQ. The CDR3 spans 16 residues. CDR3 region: CASSLVPGGADNEQFF. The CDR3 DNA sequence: TGCGCCAGCAGCTTGGTGCCGGGAGGGGCGGACAATGAGCAGTTCTTC.

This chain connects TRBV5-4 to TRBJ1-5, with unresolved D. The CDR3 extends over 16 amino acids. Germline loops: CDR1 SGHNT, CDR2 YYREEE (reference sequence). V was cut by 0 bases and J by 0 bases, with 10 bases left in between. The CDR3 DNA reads TGTGCCAGCAGCTTGGACGGTTTTATTAGCAATCAGCCCCAGCATTTT. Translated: CASSLDGFISNQPQHF.

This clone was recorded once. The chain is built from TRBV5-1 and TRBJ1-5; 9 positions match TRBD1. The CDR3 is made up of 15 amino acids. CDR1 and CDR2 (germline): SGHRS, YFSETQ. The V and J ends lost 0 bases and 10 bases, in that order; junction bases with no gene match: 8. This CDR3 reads CASSLGTGVPFPQHF. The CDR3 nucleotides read TGCGCCAGCAGCTTGGGGACAGGGGTACCCTTCCCCCAGCATTTT.

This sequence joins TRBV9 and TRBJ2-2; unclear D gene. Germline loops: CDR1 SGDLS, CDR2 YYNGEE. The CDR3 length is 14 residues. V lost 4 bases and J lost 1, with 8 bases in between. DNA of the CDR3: TGTGCCAGCAGCCCGGGCCAGAACACCGGGGAGCTGTTTTTT. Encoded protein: CASSPGQNTGELFF.

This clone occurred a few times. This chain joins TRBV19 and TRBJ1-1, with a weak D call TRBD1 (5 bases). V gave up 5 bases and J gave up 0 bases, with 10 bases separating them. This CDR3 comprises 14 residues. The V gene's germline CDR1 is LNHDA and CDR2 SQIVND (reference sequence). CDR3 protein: CASSEGTVNTEAFF. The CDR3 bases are TGTGCCAGTAGTGAGGGGACGGTGAACACTGAAGCTTTCTTT.

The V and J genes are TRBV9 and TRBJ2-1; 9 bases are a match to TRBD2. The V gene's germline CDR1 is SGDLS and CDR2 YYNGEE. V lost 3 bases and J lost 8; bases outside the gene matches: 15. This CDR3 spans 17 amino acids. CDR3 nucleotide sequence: TGTGCCAGCAGCGGTGCCCTTAGGGGGACTAGCAATCATGAGCAGTTCTTC. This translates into CASSGALRGTSNHEQFF.

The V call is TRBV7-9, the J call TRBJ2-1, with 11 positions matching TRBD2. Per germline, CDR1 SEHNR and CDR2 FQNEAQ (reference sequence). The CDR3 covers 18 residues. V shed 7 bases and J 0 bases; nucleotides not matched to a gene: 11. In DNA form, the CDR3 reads TGTGCCAGCATAGGTGGGGCTAGCGGGAGGAGCTCCTACAATGAGCAGTTCTTC. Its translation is CASIGGASGRSSYNEQFF.

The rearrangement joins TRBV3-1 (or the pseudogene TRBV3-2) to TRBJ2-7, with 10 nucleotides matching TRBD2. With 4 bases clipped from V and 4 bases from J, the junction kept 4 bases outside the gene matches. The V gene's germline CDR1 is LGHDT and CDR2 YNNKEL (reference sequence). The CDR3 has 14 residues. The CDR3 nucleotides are TGTGCCAGCAGCCCCAGCGGGAGGGCATACGAGCAGTACTTC. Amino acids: CASSPSGRAYEQYF.

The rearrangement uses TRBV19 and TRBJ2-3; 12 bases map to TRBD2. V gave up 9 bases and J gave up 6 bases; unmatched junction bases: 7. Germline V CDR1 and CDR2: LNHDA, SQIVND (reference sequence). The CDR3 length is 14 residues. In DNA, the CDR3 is TGTGCCAGCAGACTAGCGGGAGAAGCGGATACGCAGTATTTT. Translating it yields CASRLAGEADTQYF.

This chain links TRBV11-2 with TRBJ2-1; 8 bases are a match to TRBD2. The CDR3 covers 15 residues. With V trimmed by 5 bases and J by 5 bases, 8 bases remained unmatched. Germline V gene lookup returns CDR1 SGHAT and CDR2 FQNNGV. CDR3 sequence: CASSPSGSGNNEQFF. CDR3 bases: TGTGCCAGCAGCCCCAGCGGGAGCGGGAACAATGAGCAGTTCTTC.

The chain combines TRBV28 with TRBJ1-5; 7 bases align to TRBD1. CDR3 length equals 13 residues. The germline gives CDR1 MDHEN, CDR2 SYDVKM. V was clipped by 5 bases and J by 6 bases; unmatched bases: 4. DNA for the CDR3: TGTGCCAGCAGTCCGACAGGGTTTCAGCCCCAGCATTTT. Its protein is CASSPTGFQPQHF.

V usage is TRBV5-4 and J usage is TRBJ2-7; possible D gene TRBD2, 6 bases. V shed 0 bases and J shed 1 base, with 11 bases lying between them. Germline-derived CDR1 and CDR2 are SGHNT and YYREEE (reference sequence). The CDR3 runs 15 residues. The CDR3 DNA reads TGTGCCAGCAGCTTGGATCCTAGCGAGTCCTACGAGCAGTACTTC. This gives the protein CASSLDPSESYEQYF.